This T cell receptor beta chain was documented in a study of PD-L1 blockade in urothelial cancer. Study details: About nine tenths of the roughly 29 patients comprised males who had bladder-origin urothelial cancer. Researchers looked at the blood 3 weeks (second dose) and 6 weeks after treatment began.

The protocol was immunoSEQ multiplex PCR, while the TCRdb copy is restricted to in-frame clones and leaves out a portion. The sample yields tens of thousands of clones, approximately 81% seen once. The germline CDR1 and CDR2 sequences are SQVTM and ANQGSEA. The germline V and J ends were trimmed by 0 bases and 4 bases, with 7 bases remaining between them. There are 13 residues in the CDR3. Indicated time point: peripheral blood 6 weeks after treatment start. Each individual provided 1 to 8 samples (taken pretreatment and on-treatment). Specimen: PBMCs, collected around atezolizumab (anti-PD-L1) treatment. V is TRBV29-1 and J is TRBJ2-1, with a possible D match to TRBD2 (5 bases). This TCR came from a man between 70 and 80 years old with urothelial cancer. The CDR3 region is CSVEDRGYNEQFF. Here the CDR3 DNA reads TGCAGCGTTGAAGATCGGGGTTACAATGAGCAGTTCTTC.